This T cell receptor beta chain was observed in a study of early T cells in non-severe SARS-CoV-2 infection. As for the study in general: RNA in bulk from unsorted whole blood was sequenced, and chains were unpaired.

This CDR3 spans 17 amino acids. The germline V gene encodes CDR1 SGHAT and CDR2 FQNNGV. V was cut by 1 base and J by 0 bases, with 15 bases left in between. Broader study findings: Lookups in VDJdb leaned toward anti-spike CD8 responses and missed private and CD4 specificities.

The protocol attached unique molecular identifiers to individual cDNA molecules. MiXCR, applied by TCRdb to the 5' RACE reads, yields one record per CDR3 protein. Among some 54,000 distinct CDR3 sequences listed, more than 9.5% were seen once. About this clonotype: Its antigen is undetermined.

Sequenced sample: whole blood. The TCR sequence derives from an adult who was a healthcare worker with PCR-confirmed SARS-CoV-2 infection or an uninfected control (not recorded which). This chain uses TRBV11-2 with TRBJ2-5; the D gene is possibly TRBD2 (5 bases). The CDR3 nucleotides are TGTGCCAGCAGCTTAGTACGCGGGCGATGGTACCAAGAGACCCAGTACTTC. Protein: CASSLVRGRWYQETQYF.